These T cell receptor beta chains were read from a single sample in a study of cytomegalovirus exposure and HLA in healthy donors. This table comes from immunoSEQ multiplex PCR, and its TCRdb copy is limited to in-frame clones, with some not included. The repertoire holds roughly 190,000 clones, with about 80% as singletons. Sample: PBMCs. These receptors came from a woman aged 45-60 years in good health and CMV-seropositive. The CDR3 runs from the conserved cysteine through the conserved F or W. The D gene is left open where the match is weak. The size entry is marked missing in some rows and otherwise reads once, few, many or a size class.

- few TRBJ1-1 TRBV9 CASSLTDSPGNTEAFF TGTGCCAGCAGCCTCACGGACAGTCCGGGGAACACTGAAGCTTTCTTT
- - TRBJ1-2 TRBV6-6 CASSYSAGDYGYTF TGTGCCAGCAGTTACTCGGCCGGGGACTATGGCTACACCTTC
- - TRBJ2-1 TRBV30 CAWSVNNPDEQFF TGTGCCTGGAGTGTAAACAACCCCGATGAGCAGTTCTTC
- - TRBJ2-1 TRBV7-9 CASSLGAGTYNEQFF TGTGCCAGCAGCCTGGGGGCAGGTACCTACAATGAGCAGTTCTTC
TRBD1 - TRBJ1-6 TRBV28 CASSFSTGAVGNSPLHF TGTGCCAGCAGTTTTTCGACAGGGGCTGTGGGTAATTCACCCCTCCACTTT
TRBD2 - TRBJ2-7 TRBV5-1 CASGELAGTYYEQYF TGCGCCAGCGGAGAACTAGCGGGGACATACTACGAGCAGTACTTC
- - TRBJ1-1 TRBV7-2 CASSYWNTEAFF TGTGCCAGCAGCTACTGGAACACTGAAGCTTTCTTT
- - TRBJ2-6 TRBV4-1 CASSQGRGSGANVLTF TGCGCCAGCAGCCAGGGACGGGGGTCCGGGGCCAACGTCCTGACTTTC
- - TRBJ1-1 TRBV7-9 CASSAAGTSDTEAFF TGTGCCAGCAGCGCTGCCGGGACATCGGACACTGAAGCTTTCTTT
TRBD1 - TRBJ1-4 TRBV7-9 CASSSYRGRNEKLFF TGTGCCAGCAGCTCCTACAGGGGGAGGAATGAAAAACTGTTTTTT
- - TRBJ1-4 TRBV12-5 CASGLLSRGPNEKLFF TGTGCTAGTGGTTTGCTCTCGCGCGGTCCTAATGAAAAACTGTTTTTT
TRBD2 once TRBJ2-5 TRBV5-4 CASSRLGAGEETQYF TGTGCCAGCAGCCGCTTAGGGGCGGGAGAAGAGACCCAGTACTTC
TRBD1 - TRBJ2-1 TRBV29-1 CSVGDRGPYNEQFF TGCAGCGTCGGGGACAGGGGACCCTACAATGAGCAGTTCTTC
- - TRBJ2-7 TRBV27 CASSFASEPYEQYF TGTGCCAGCAGCTTCGCCTCGGAGCCCTACGAGCAGTACTTC
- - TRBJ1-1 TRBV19 CASSIFGSWTEAFF TGTGCCAGTAGTATTTTTGGGAGTTGGACTGAAGCTTTCTTT
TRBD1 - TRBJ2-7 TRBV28 CASSENPRGNYEQYF TGTGCCAGCAGTGAAAACCCCAGGGGGAATTACGAGCAGTACTTC
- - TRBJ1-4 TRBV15 CATSREPGLNNEKLFF TGTGCCACCAGCAGAGAGCCGGGACTGAATAATGAAAAACTGTTTTTT
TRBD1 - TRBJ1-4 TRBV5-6 CASRGTVNEKLFF TGTGCCAGCAGAGGGACAGTGAATGAAAAACTGTTTTTT
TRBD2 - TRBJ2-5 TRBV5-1 CASSTGLAGAGETQYF TGCGCCAGCAGCACGGGACTAGCGGGTGCTGGGGAGACCCAGTACTTC
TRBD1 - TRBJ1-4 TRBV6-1 CASLRQGSEKLFF TGTGCCAGCCTCAGACAGGGTTCTGAAAAACTGTTTTTT
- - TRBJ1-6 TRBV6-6 CASRTRQDYNSPLHF TGTGCCAGCAGAACTCGACAGGACTATAATTCACCCCTCCACTTT
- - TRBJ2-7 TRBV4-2 CASSQDGAQTIYEQYF TGTGCCAGCAGCCAAGATGGCGCCCAGACTATCTACGAGCAGTACTTC
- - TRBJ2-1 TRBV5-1 CASSLVSHPRDEQFF TGCGCCAGCAGCTTGGTATCCCATCCGCGTGATGAGCAGTTCTTC
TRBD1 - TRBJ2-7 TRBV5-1 CASSLEATGYYEQYF TGCGCCAGCAGCTTGGAGGCGACAGGGTACTACGAGCAGTACTTC
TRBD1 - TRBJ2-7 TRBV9 CASSPDRVAYEQYF TGTGCCAGCAGCCCGGACAGGGTTGCCTACGAGCAGTACTTC
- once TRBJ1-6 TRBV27 CASRGSGWGLNSPLHF TGTGCCAGCAGGGGATCAGGGTGGGGGCTTAATTCACCCCTCCACTTT
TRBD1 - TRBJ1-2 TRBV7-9 CASSKTTGVNYGYTF TGTGCCAGCAGTAAAACGACAGGGGTAAACTATGGCTACACCTTC
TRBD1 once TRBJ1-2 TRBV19 CASSERTGPGYTF TGTGCCAGTAGCGAGAGGACAGGGCCGGGCTACACCTTC
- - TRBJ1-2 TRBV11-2 CASSLDRFSNYGYTF TGTGCCAGCAGCTTAGACAGGTTCTCTAACTATGGCTACACCTTC
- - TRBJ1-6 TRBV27 CASSSSGNPYNSPLHF TGTGCCAGCAGTTCGTCGGGGAACCCCTATAATTCCCCCCTCCACTTT
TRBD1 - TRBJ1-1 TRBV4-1 CASSQGVDRAFTEAFF TGCGCCAGCAGCCAAGGGGTGGACAGGGCTTTCACTGAAGCTTTCTTT
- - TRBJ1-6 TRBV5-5 CASSQTASRDNSPLHF TGTGCCAGCAGCCAAACCGCTTCACGGGATAATTCACCCCTCCACTTT
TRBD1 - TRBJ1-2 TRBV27 CASSVDRVAGYTF TGTGCCAGCAGTGTGGACAGGGTTGCTGGCTACACCTTC
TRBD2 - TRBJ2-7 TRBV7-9 CASSLAVTSGEQYF TGTGCCAGCAGCTTAGCCGTGACTAGCGGGGAGCAGTACTTC
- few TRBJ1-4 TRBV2 CASRVGQANEKLFF TGTGCCAGCAGAGTAGGCCAGGCTAATGAAAAACTGTTTTTT
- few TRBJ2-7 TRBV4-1 CASSQVQGTGEQYF TGCGCCAGCAGCCAAGTACAGGGAACGGGCGAGCAGTACTTC
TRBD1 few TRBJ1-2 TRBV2 CASRGDRGYGYTF TGTGCCAGCAGGGGGGACAGGGGCTATGGCTACACCTTC
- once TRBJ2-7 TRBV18 CASSPRAAFYEQYF TGTGCCAGCTCACCGAGGGCAGCCTTCTACGAGCAGTACTTC
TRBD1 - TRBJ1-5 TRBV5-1 CASSSGTGDLPQHF TGCGCCAGCAGCTCGGGGACAGGGGATCTGCCCCAGCATTTT
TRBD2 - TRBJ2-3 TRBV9 CASSQGLAVDTQYF TGTGCCAGCAGCCAGGGACTAGCGGTGGATACGCAGTATTTT
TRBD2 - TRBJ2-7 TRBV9 CASSVAGLAGIYEQYF TGTGCCAGCAGCGTTGCGGGACTAGCGGGTATCTACGAGCAGTACTTC
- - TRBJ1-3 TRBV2 CASSDVGGSGNTIYF TGTGCCAGCAGTGACGTGGGAGGTTCTGGAAACACCATATATTTT
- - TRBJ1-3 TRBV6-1 CASSELVRIGTIYF TGTGCCAGCAGTGAATTGGTGAGAATTGGCACCATATATTTT
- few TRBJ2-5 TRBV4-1 CASSQSLSGGGRAETQYF TGCGCCAGCAGCCAATCCTTATCGGGGGGCGGCAGGGCAGAGACCCAGTACTTC
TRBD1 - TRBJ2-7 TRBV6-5 CASSYGTGSSYEQYF TGTGCCAGCAGTTACGGGACAGGGAGCTCCTACGAGCAGTACTTC